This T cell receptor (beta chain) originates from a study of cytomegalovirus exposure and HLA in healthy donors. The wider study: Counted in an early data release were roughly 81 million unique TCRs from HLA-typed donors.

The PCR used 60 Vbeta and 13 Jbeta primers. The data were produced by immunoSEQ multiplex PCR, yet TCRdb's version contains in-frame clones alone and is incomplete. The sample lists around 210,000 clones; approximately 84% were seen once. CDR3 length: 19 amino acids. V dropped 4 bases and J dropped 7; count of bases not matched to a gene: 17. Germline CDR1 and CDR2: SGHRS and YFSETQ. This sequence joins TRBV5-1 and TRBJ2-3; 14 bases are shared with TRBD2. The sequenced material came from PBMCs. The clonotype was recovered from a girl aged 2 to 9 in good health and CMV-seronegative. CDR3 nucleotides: TGCGCCAGCAGCACGCCGACTAGCGGGGGGGGGCCGGGCCTTTATACGCAGTATTTT. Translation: CASSTPTSGGGPGLYTQYF.